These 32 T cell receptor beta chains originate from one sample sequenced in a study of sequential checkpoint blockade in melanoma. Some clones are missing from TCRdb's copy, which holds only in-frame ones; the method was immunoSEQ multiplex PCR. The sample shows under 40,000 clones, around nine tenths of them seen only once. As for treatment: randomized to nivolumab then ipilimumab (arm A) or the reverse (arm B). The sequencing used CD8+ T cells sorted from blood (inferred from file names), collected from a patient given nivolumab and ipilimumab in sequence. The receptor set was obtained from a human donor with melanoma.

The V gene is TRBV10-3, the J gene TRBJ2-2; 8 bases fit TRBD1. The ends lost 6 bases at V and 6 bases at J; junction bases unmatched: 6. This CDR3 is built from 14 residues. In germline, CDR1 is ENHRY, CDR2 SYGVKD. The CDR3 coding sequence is TGTGCCATCAGATCAGGGGGCGAACCCGGGGAGCTGTTTTTT. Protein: CAIRSGGEPGELFF.

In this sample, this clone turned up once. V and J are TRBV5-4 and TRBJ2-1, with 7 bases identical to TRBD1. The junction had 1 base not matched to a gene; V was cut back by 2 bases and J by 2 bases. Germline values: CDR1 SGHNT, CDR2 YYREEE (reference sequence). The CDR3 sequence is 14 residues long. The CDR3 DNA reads TGTGCCAGCAGCTTTACAGGGGCCTACAATGAGCAGTTCTTC. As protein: CASSFTGAYNEQFF. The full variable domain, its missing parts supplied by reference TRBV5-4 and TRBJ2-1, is ETGVTQSPTHLIKTRGQQVTLRCSSQSGHNTVSWYQQALGQGPQFIFQYYREEENGRGNFPPRFSGLQFPNYSSELNVNALELDDSALYLCASSFTGAYNEQFFGPGTRLTVL.

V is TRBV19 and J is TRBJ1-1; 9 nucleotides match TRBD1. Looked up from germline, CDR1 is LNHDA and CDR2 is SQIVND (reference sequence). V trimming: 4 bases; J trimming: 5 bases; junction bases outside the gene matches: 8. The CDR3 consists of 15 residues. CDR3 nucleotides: TGTGCCAGTAGTACTTACCCGGGACAGGGTACTGAAGCTTTCTTT. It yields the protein CASSTYPGQGTEAFF. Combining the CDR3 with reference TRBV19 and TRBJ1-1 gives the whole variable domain DGGITQSPKYLFRKEGQNVTLSCEQNLNHDAMYWYRQDPGQGLRLIYYSQIVNDFQKGDIAEGYSVSREKKESFPLTVTSAQKNPTAFYLCASSTYPGQGTEAFFGQGTRLTVV.

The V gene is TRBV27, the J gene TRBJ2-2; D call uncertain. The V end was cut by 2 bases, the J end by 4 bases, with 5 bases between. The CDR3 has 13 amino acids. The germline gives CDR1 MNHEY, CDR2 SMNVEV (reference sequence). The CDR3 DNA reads TGTGCCAGCAGTTTAGGCGGCACCGGGGAGCTGTTTTTT. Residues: CASSLGGTGELFF.

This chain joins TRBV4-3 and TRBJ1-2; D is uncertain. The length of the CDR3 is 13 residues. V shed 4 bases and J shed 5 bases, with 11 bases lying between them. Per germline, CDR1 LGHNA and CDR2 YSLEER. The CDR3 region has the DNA TGCGCCAGCAGCCCCTTAGATAGATATGGCTACACCTTC. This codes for CASSPLDRYGYTF.

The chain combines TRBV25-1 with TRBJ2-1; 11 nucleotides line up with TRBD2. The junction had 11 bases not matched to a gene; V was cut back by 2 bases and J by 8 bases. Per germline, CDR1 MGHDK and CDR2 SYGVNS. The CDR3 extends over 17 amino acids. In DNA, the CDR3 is TGTGCCAGCAGTGAAATGTTTGGGACTAGCGGTCTTGATGAGCAGTTCTTC. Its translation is CASSEMFGTSGLDEQFF.

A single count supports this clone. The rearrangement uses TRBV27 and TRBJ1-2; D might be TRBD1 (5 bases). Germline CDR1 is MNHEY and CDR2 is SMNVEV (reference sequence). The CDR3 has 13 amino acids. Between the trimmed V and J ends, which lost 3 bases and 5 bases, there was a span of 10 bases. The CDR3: CASSFGADYGYTF. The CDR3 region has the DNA TGTGCCAGCAGTTTTGGGGCAGATTATGGCTACACCTTC.

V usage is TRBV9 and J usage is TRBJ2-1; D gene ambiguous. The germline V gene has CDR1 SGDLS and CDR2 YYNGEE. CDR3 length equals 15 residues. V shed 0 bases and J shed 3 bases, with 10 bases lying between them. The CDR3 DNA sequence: TGTGCCAGCAGCGTAGATTTTACGAGCTACAATGAGCAGTTCTTC. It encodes CASSVDFTSYNEQFF.

The CDR3 here is CASSANTYSYNEQFF. In DNA, the CDR3 is TGTGCCAGCAGCGCAAACACATACTCCTACAATGAGCAGTTCTTC. This chain connects TRBV7-9 to TRBJ2-1; D not resolved. Germline lookup yields CDR1 SEHNR and CDR2 FQNEAQ (reference sequence). This CDR3 contains 15 residues. The V and J ends lost 5 bases and 0 bases respectively, with 11 bases between them.

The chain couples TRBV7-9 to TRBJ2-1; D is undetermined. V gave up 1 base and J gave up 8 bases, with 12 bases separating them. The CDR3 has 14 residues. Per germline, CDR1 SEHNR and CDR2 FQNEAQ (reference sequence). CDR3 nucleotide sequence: TGTGCCAGCAGCTTAGGGCAGGTCTGGTATGAGCAGTTCTTC. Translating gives CASSLGQVWYEQFF. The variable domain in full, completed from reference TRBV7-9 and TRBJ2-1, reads DTGVSQNPRHKITKRGQNVTFRCDPISEHNRLYWYRQTLGQGPEFLTYFQNEAQLEKSRLLSDRFSAERPKGSFSTLEIQRTEQGDSAMYLCASSLGQVWYEQFFGPGTRLTVL.

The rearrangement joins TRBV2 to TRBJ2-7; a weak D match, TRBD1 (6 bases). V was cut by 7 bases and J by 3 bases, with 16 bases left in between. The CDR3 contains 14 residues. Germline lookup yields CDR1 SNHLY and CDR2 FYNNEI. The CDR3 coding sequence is TGTGCCAGCACCGAAACAGGGAATAGCTACGAGCAGTACTTC. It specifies CASTETGNSYEQYF.

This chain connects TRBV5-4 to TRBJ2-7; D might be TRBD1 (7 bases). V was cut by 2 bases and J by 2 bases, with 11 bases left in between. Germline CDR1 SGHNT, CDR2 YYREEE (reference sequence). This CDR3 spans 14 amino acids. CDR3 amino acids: CASSFGRGAYEQYF. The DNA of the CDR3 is TGTGCCAGCAGCTTTGGCAGGGGGGCCTACGAGCAGTACTTC.

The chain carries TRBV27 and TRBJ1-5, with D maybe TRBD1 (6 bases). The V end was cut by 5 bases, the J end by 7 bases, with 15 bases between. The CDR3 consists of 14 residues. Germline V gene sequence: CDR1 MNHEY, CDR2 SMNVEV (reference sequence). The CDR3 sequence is CASSIQGSQQPQHF. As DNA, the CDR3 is TGTGCCAGCAGTATACAGGGATCTCAACAGCCCCAGCATTTT.

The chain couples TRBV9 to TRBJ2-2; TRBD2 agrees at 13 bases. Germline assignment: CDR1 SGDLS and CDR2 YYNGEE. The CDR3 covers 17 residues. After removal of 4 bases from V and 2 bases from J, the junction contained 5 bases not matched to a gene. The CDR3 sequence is CASSMTSGGPNTGELFF. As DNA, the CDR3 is TGTGCCAGCAGCATGACTAGCGGGGGGCCAAACACCGGGGAGCTGTTTTTT.

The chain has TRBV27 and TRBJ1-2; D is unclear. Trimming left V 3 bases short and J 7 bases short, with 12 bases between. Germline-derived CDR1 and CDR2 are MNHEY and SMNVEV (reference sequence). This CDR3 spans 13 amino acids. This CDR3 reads CASSFLSKSGYTF. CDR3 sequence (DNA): TGTGCCAGCAGTTTTCTTTCGAAGAGTGGCTACACCTTC.

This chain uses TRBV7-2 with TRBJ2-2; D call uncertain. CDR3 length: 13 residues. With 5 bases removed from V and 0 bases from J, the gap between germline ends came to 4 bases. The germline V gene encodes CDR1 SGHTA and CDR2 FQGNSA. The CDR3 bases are TGTGCCAGCAGCCCCACGAACACCGGGGAGCTGTTTTTT. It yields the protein CASSPTNTGELFF. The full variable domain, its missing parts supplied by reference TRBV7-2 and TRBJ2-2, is GAGVSQSPSNKVTEKGKDVELRCDPISGHTALYWYRQSLGQGLEFLIYFQGNSAPDKSGLPSDRFSAERTGGSVSTLTIQRTQQEDSAVYLCASSPTNTGELFFGEGSRLTVL.

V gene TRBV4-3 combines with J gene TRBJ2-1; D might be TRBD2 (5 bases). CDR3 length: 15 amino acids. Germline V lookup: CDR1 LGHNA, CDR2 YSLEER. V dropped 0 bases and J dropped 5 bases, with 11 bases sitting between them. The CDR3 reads CASSQDPGLNNEQFF. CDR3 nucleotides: TGCGCCAGCAGCCAAGATCCAGGACTTAACAATGAGCAGTTCTTC.

CDR3 DNA sequence: TGTGCCAGCAGTCTCCCCGCGGGGTTCGGCTACACCTTC. Residues: CASSLPAGFGYTF. The rearrangement joins TRBV27 to TRBJ1-2; D gene uncertain. With 5 bases removed from V and 8 bases from J, the gap between germline ends came to 15 bases. Germline values: CDR1 MNHEY, CDR2 SMNVEV (reference sequence). The length of the CDR3 is 13 residues.

The CDR3 nucleotides are TGTGCCAGCAGCTTCCACCGGGGGGGGATGAACACCGGGGAGCTGTTTTTT. It translates to CASSFHRGGMNTGELFF. The genes are TRBV11-2 and TRBJ2-2, with TRBD2 matching over 8 bases. V lost 3 bases, J lost 1 base, and 7 bases stayed unmatched. From germline, CDR1 is SGHAT and CDR2 FQNNGV. The CDR3 is 17 amino acids.

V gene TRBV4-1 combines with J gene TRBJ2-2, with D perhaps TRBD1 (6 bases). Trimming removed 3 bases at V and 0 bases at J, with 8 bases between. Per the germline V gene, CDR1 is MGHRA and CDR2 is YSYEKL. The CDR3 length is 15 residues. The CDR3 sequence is CASSHGTTNTGELFF. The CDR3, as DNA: TGCGCCAGCAGCCACGGGACAACGAACACCGGGGAGCTGTTTTTT.

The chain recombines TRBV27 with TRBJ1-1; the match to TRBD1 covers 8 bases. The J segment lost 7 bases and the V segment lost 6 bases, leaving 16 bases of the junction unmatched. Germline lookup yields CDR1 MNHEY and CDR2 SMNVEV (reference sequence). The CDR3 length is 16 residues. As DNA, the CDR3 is TGTGCCAGCAGCACCGGGACAGGTGGTGACAGGGATGAAGCTTTCTTT. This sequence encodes CASSTGTGGDRDEAFF.

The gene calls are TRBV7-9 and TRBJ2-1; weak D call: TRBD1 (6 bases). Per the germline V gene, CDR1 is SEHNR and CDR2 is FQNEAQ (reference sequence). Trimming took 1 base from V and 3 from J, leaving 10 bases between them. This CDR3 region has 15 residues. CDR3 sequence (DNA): TGTGCCAGCAGCTTAGTTACAGGGATCTACAATGAGCAGTTCTTC. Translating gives CASSLVTGIYNEQFF.

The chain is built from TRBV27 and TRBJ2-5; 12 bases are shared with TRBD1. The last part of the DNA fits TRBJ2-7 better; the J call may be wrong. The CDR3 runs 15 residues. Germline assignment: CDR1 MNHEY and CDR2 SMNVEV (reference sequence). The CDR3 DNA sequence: TGTGCCAGCAGTCTCGAGGGACAGGGGGCTTACGAGCAGTACTTC. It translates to CASSLEGQGAYEQYF.

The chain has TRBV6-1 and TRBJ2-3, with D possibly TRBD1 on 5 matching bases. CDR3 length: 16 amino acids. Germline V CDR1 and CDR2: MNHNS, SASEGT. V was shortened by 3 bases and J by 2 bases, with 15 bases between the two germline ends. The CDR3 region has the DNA TGTGCCAGCAGTGATTGGGGCAGGTCGGACACAGATACGCAGTATTTT. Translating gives CASSDWGRSDTDTQYF.

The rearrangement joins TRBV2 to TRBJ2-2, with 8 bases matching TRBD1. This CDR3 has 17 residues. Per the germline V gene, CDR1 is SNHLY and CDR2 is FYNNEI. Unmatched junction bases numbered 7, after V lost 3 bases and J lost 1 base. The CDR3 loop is CASSDTEDRVNTGELFF. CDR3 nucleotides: TGTGCCAGCAGTGATACCGAGGACAGGGTGAACACCGGGGAGCTGTTTTTT.

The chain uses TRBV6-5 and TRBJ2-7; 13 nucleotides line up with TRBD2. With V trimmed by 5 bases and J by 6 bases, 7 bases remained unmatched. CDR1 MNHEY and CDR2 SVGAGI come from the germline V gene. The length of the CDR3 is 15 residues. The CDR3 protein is CASSPGLAGAREQYV. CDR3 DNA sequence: TGTGCCAGCAGTCCCGGACTAGCGGGAGCCCGCGAGCAGTACGTC.

CDR3 in DNA: TGCACCAGCAGCCAAGATGGGGAGGGAATGAACAATCAGCCCCAGCATTTT. Residues: CTSSQDGEGMNNQPQHF. The genes are TRBV1 and TRBJ1-5. TRBV1 is reported as a pseudogene. The CDR3 is made up of 17 amino acids.

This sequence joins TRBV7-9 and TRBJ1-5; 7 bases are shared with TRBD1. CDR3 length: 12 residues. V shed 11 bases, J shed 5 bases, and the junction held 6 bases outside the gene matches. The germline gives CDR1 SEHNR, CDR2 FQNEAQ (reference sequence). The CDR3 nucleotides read TGTGCCTCCGGGACAGAGTATCAGCCCCAGCATTTT. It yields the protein CASGTEYQPQHF. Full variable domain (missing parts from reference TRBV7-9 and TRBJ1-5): DTGVSQNPRHKITKRGQNVTFRCDPISEHNRLYWYRQTLGQGPEFLTYFQNEAQLEKSRLLSDRFSAERPKGSFSTLEIQRTEQGDSAMYLCASGTEYQPQHFGDGTRLSIL.

The CDR3: CATRASGKQETQYF. The CDR3 DNA sequence: TGTGCCACCAGGGCTAGCGGGAAACAAGAGACCCAGTACTTC. The rearrangement links TRBV15 to TRBJ2-5; TRBD2 agrees at 9 bases. From germline, CDR1 is LNHNV and CDR2 YYDKDF (reference sequence). The CDR3 totals 14 residues. The V and J ends lost 6 bases and 2 bases, in that order; junction bases with no gene match: 4. The full variable domain, completed using reference TRBV15 and TRBJ2-5, is DAMVIQNPRYQVTQFGKPVTLSCSQTLNHNVMYWYQQKSSQAPKLLFHYYDKDFNNEADTPDNFQSRRPNTSFCFLDIRSPGLGDTAMYLCATRASGKQETQYFGPGTRLLVL.

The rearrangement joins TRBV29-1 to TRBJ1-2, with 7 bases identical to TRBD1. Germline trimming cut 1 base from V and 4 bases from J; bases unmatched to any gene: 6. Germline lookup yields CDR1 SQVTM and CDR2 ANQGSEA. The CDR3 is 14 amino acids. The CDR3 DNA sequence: TGCAGCGTTGAAGGAGGGGGCGCGGTCTATGGCTACACCTTC. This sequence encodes CSVEGGGAVYGYTF.

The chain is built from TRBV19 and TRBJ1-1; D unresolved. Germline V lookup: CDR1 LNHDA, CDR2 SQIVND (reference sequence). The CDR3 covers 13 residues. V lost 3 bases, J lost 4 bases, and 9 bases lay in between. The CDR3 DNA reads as TGTGCCAGTAGTATTTCGGGGATCACTGAAGCTTTCTTT. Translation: CASSISGITEAFF.

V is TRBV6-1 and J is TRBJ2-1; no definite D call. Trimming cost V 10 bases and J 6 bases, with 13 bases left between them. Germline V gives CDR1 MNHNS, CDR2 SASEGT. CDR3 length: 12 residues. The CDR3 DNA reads TGTGCCATCATCAACGGAGTCAATGAGCAGTTCTTC. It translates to CAIINGVNEQFF.